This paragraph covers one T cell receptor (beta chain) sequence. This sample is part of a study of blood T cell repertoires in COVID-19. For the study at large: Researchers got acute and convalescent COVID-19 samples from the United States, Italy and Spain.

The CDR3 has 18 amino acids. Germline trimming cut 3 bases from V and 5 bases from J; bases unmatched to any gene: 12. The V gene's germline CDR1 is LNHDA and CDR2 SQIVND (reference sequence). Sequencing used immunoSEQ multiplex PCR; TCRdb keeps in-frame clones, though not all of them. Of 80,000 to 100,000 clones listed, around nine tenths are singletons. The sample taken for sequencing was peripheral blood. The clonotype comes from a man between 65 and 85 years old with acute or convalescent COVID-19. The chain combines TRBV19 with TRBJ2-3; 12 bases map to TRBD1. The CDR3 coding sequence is TGTGCCAGTAGTATCTCATCCGGGACAGGGGGCGAATTAGATACGCAGTATTTT. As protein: CASSISSGTGGELDTQYF.